The 8 T cell receptor beta chains presented below share a single source sample, sequenced in a study of OX40 agonist ivuxolimab in advanced cancers. Clones were sequenced by immunoSEQ multiplex PCR, and TCRdb holds only the in-frame ones, with some missing. The top ten hold roughly 0.29% of the sample, which has tens of thousands of clones, approximately 91% seen once. This specimen consisted of CD4+ or CD8+ T cells sorted from blood, obtained in a trial of the OX40 agonist ivuxolimab. The receptors come from an adult with an advanced solid tumor such as melanoma, head and neck, liver or kidney cancer.

The sample holds one count of this clone. The rearrangement uses TRBV2 and TRBJ2-5; 8 bases fit TRBD1. This CDR3 has 15 amino acids. The ends lost 4 bases at V and 2 bases at J; junction bases unmatched: 6. Germline V gene data show CDR1 as SNHLY and CDR2 as FYNNEI. The CDR3 protein is CASSVDGTGQETQYF. The DNA of the CDR3 is TGTGCCAGCAGTGTGGACGGGACAGGTCAAGAGACCCAGTACTTC.

This clone is a singleton in its sample. V usage is TRBV7-7 and J usage is TRBJ2-5, with D perhaps matching TRBD1 (6 bases). This CDR3 region has 15 residues. Deletions cut 3 bases from V and 5 bases from J, with 16 bases between. CDR1 is SSHAT, CDR2 FNYEAQ, per germline (reference sequence). The CDR3: CASSLRTAPWETQYF. The CDR3 nucleotides read TGTGCCAGCAGCTTGAGGACAGCGCCTTGGGAGACCCAGTACTTC.

The CDR3 coding sequence is TGTGCCAGCAGCCTTTACCGGGACAGGGTTAGGGAGTACTTC. Its translation is CASSLYRDRVREYF. V usage is TRBV5-4 and J usage is TRBJ2-7; 9 bases align to TRBD1. The CDR3 is made up of 14 amino acids. Per germline, CDR1 SGHNT and CDR2 YYREEE (reference sequence). V lost 4 bases, J lost 11 bases, and 13 bases stayed unmatched.

The genes are TRBV11-2 and TRBJ2-5; TRBD2 might be the D (6 bases). Germline assignment: CDR1 SGHAT and CDR2 FQNNGV. The V and J ends lost 6 bases and 2 bases respectively, with 13 bases between them. The CDR3 runs 14 residues. CDR3 nucleotide sequence: TGTGCCAGCAGGGGGGTGGCGGGGCAAGAGACCCAGTACTTC. Protein: CASRGVAGQETQYF.

The chain has TRBV7-9 and TRBJ1-2, with TRBD1 identical over 12 bases. Germline CDR1 reads SEHNR; CDR2 reads FQNEAQ (reference sequence). The CDR3 runs 17 residues. V was clipped by 5 bases and J by 4 bases; unmatched bases: 11. The CDR3 loop is CASSPAGTGGQGYGYTF. CDR3 coding DNA: TGTGCCAGCAGCCCAGCCGGGACAGGGGGCCAGGGCTATGGCTACACCTTC. The full variable domain, completed using reference TRBV7-9 and TRBJ1-2, is DTGVSQNPRHKITKRGQNVTFRCDPISEHNRLYWYRQTLGQGPEFLTYFQNEAQLEKSRLLSDRFSAERPKGSFSTLEIQRTEQGDSAMYLCASSPAGTGGQGYGYTFGSGTRLTVV.

V usage is TRBV12-5 and J usage is TRBJ1-1; 9 bases agree with TRBD1. CDR1 is LGHNT, CDR2 FRNRAP, per germline. CDR3 length equals 14 residues. J gave up 1 base and V 6 bases, and 3 bases lay outside the gene matches. The CDR3 DNA reads as TGTGCTAGTGGGGGGACAGGGCCGAACACTGAAGCTTTCTTT. Translated, it gives CASGGTGPNTEAFF. The whole variable domain, remainder taken from reference TRBV12-5 and TRBJ1-1, is DARVTQTPRHKVTEMGQEVTMRCQPILGHNTVFWYRQTMMQGLELLAYFRNRAPLDDSGMPKDRFSAEMPDATLATLKIQPSEPRDSAVYFCASGGTGPNTEAFFGQGTRLTVV.

The chain links TRBV11-2 to TRBJ1-1; the match to TRBD1 covers 8 bases. Trimming at V came to 4 bases and at J to 3 bases, leaving 1 base not matched to a gene. This CDR3 comprises 13 residues. Germline V gene lookup returns CDR1 SGHAT and CDR2 FQNNGV. The CDR3, as DNA: TGTGCCAGCAGCTCACAGGGGGACACTGAAGCTTTCTTT. This gives the protein CASSSQGDTEAFF.

This chain uses TRBV5-1 with TRBJ1-1, with D unresolved. Germline-derived CDR1 and CDR2 are SGHRS and YFSETQ. V shed 4 bases and J shed 0 bases, with 4 bases lying between them. The CDR3 runs to 12 residues. CDR3 sequence: CASSGLNTEAFF. In DNA form, the CDR3 reads TGCGCCAGCAGCGGCCTGAACACTGAAGCTTTCTTT.